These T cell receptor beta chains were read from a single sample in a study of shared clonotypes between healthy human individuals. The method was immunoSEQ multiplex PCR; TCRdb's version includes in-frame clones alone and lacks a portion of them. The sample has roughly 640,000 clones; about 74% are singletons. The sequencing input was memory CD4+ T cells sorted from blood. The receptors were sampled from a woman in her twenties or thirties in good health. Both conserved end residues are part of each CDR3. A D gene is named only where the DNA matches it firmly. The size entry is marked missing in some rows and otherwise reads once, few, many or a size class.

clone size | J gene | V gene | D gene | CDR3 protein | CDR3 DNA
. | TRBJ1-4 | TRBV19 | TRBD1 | CASSLGQGRGEKLFF | TGTGCCAGTAGTCTGGGACAGGGACGCGGGGAAAAACTGTTTTTT
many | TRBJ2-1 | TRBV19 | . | CASSVRDAANEQFF | TGTGCCAGTAGTGTCAGGGATGCGGCGAATGAGCAGTTCTTC
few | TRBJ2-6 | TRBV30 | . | CAWSGSGANVLTF | TGTGCCTGGAGTGGTTCTGGGGCCAACGTCCTGACTTTC
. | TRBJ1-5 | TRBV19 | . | CASMDGSSNQPQHF | TGTGCCAGTATGGACGGATCTAGCAATCAGCCCCAGCATTTT
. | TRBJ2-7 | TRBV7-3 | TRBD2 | CASSPLAGGHYEQYF | TGTGCCAGCAGCCCACTAGCGGGAGGCCACTACGAGCAGTACTTC
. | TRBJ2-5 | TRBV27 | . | CASSLFGGAETQYF | TGTGCCAGCAGTTTGTTTGGGGGCGCAGAGACCCAGTACTTC
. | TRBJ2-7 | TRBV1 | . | CTSSQPHRGRIYEQYF | TGCACCAGCAGCCAGCCCCACCGCGGCAGGATCTACGAGCAGTACTTC
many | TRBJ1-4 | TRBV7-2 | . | CASSLDRAAEKLFF | TGTGCCAGCAGCTTAGATAGAGCGGCTGAAAAACTGTTTTTT
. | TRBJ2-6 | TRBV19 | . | CASRVIGVSGANVLTF | TGTGCCAGTAGGGTCATTGGAGTATCTGGGGCCAACGTCCTGACTTTC
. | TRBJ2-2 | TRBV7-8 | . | CASSLRWLTGELFF | TGTGCCAGCAGCTTAAGGTGGTTAACCGGGGAGCTGTTTTTT
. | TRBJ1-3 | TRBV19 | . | CASSIMNSGNTIYF | TGTGCCAGTAGTATAATGAACTCTGGAAACACCATATATTTT
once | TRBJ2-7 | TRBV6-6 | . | CASSYSGSKQNEQYF | TGTGCCAGCAGTTACTCGGGTTCTAAGCAAAACGAGCAGTACTTC
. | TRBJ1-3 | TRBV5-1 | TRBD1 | CASSPGQESGNTIYF | TGCGCCAGCAGCCCGGGACAGGAGTCTGGAAACACCATATATTTT
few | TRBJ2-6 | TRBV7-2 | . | CASSSRSSGANVLTF | TGTGCCAGCAGCTCTAGGAGCTCTGGGGCCAACGTCCTGACTTTC
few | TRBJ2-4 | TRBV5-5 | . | CASSRLGGKNIQYF | TGTGCCAGCAGCCGCCTTGGGGGCAAAAACATTCAGTACTTC
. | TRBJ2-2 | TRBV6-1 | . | CASSDRGGELFF | TGTGCCAGCAGTGATAGGGGCGGGGAGCTGTTTTTT
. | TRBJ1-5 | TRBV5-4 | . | CASSLDRGASGQPQHF | TGTGCCAGCAGCCTAGATCGGGGGGCCTCCGGTCAGCCCCAGCATTTT
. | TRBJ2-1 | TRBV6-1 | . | CASSDDNEQFF | TGTGCCAGCAGTGATGACAATGAGCAGTTCTTC
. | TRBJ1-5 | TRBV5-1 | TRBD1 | CASSPSGTASNQPQHF | TGCGCCAGCAGCCCGAGCGGGACAGCTAGCAATCAGCCCCAGCATTTT
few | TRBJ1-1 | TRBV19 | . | CASSIHGRPGAFF | TGTGCCAGTAGTATTCACGGAAGGCCCGGAGCTTTCTTT
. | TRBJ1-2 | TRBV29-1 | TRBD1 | CSTSIGTGGDGYTF | TGCAGCACATCCATCGGGACAGGGGGGGATGGCTACACCTTC
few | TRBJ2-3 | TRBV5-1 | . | CASSPEIPRDTQYF | TGCGCCAGCAGCCCTGAGATCCCCAGGGATACGCAGTATTTT
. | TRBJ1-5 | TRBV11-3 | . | CASTGGQYDQPQHF | TGTGCCAGCACGGGCGGCCAGTATGATCAGCCCCAGCATTTT
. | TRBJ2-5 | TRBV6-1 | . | CASSEVSQETQYF | TGTGCCAGCAGTGAGGTCAGCCAAGAGACCCAGTACTTC
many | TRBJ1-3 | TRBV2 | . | CASSEARIHGGTIYF | TGTGCCAGCAGTGAAGCCAGGATTCATGGAGGCACCATATATTTT
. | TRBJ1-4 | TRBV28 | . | CASSLPPPTNEKLFF | TGTGCCAGCAGTTTACCGCCCCCAACTAATGAAAAACTGTTTTTT
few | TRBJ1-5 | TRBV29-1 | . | CSVAVGGRDQPQHF | TGCAGCGTCGCCGTCGGGGGCAGGGATCAGCCCCAGCATTTT
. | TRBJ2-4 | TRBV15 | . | CATSRGLLAKNIQYF | TGTGCCACCAGCAGAGGTTTACTAGCCAAAAACATTCAGTACTTC
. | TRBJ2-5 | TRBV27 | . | CASSPFGIYGTQYF | TGTGCCAGCAGTCCTTTCGGGATCTATGGGACCCAGTACTTC
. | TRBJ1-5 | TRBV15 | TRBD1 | CATSSTGTGSFNQPQHF | TGTGCCACCAGCAGCACCGGGACAGGGTCCTTCAATCAGCCCCAGCATTTT
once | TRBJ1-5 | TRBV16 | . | CASSHRGNRESQPQHF | TGTGCCAGCAGCCATAGGGGAAACAGGGAAAGTCAGCCCCAGCATTTT
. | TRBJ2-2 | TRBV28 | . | CASSFGDLTGELFF | TGTGCCAGCAGTTTCGGGGACCTCACCGGGGAGCTGTTTTTT
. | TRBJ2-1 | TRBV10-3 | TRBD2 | CAIRTGTSGRGSSYNEQFF | TGTGCCATCAGGACCGGGACTAGCGGGAGAGGGAGCTCCTACAATGAGCAGTTCTTC
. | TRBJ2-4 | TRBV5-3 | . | CARSLADEGQSDLAKNIQYF | TGTGCCAGAAGCTTGGCCGATGAAGGTCAGAGCGATCTAGCCAAAAACATTCAGTACTTC
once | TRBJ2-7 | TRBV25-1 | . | CASTGAYEQYF | TGTGCCAGCACCGGCGCCTACGAGCAGTACTTC
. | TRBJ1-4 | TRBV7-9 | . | CASSLAVGRGNEKLFF | TGTGCCAGCAGCTTAGCAGTAGGACGGGGTAATGAAAAACTGTTTTTT
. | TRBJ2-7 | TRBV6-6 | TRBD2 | CATRLAGSSYEQYF | TGTGCCACCCGGTTAGCGGGAAGCTCCTACGAGCAGTACTTC
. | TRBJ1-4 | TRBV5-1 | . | CASRLDGNEKLFF | TGCGCCAGCAGGTTGGACGGGAATGAAAAACTGTTTTTT
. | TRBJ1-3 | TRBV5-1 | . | CASSLHSSGNTIYF | TGCGCCAGCAGCTTGCACAGTTCTGGAAACACCATATATTTT
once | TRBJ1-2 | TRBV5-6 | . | CASSLNLGYGYTF | TGTGCCAGCAGCTTGAATTTGGGCTATGGCTACACCTTC
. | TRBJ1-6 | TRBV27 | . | CASSLWVFNSPLHF | TGTGCCAGCAGTTTGTGGGTTTTCAATTCACCCCTCCACTTT
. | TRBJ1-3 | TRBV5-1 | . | CASSLGVTGLDPGHIYF | TGCGCCAGCAGCTTGGGGGTAACAGGTCTGGACCCAGGGCACATATATTTT
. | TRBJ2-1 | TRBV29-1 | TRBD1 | CSVRGGTYNEQFF | TGCAGCGTTAGAGGGGGCACCTACAATGAGCAGTTCTTC
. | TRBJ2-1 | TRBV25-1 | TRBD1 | CASSGTGTAVYNEQFF | TGTGCCAGCAGTGGAACCGGGACAGCGGTCTACAATGAGCAGTTCTTC
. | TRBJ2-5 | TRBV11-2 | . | CASSLQGMNQETQYF | TGTGCCAGCAGCTTACAAGGAATGAACCAAGAGACCCAGTACTTC
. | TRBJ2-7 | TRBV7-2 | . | CASSLGPSYEQYF | TGTGCCAGCAGCTTAGGTCCTTCCTACGAGCAGTACTTC